This TCR beta chain came from a study of T-cell reconstitution after alpha-beta-depleted transplantation in children. The CDR3 covers 15 residues. Trimming at V came to 6 bases and at J to 3 bases, leaving 5 bases not matched to a gene. Germline V gives CDR1 KGHSH, CDR2 LQKENI. The TCRbeta library was prepared with unique molecular identifiers. TCRdb reanalysed the PCR reads using MiXCR and keeps one entry per CDR3 protein. The sample records 170,000 or so distinct CDR3 sequences, 6% to 7% being singletons. V gene TRBV18 combines with J gene TRBJ2-7, with 13 nucleotides matching TRBD2. The receptor was isolated from a human donor who donated a stem cell graft to a child with Wiskott-Aldrich syndrome. The input for sequencing was PBMCs from the stem cell graft donor, taken from the stem cell graft. DNA of the CDR3: TGTGCCAGCTCGTATGGACTAGCGGGGGACTACGAGCAGTACTTC. This gives the protein CASSYGLAGDYEQYF.